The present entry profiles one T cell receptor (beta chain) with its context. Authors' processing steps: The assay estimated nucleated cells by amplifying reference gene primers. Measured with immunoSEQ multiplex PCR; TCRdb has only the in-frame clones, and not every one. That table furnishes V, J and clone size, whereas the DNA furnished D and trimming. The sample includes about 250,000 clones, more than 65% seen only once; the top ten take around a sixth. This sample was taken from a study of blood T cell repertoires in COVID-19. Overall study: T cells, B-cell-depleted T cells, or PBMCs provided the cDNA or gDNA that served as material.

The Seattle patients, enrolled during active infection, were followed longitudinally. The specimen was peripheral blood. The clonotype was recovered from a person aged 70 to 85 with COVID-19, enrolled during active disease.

The CDR3 bases are TGTGCCAGCAGCTTAGGCGGGACAGGGAACACCGGGGAGCTGTTTTTT. This encodes CASSLGGTGNTGELFF. This chain connects TRBV7-6 to TRBJ2-2, with 8 bases fitting TRBD1. Looked up from germline, CDR1 is SGHVS and CDR2 is FNYEAQ. The CDR3 contains 16 residues. The junction had 2 bases not matched to a gene; V was cut back by 1 base and J by 1 base.